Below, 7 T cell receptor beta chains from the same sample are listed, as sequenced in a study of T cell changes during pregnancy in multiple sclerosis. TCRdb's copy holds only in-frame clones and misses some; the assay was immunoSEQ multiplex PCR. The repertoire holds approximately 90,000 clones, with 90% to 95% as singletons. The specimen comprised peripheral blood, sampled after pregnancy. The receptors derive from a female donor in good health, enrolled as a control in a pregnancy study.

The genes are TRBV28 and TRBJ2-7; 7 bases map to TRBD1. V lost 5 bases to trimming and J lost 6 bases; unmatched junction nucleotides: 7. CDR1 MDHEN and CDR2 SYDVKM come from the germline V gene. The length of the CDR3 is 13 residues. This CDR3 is CASSLTGNGEQYF. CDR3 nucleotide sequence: TGTGCCAGCAGTCTGACAGGGAACGGCGAGCAGTACTTC.

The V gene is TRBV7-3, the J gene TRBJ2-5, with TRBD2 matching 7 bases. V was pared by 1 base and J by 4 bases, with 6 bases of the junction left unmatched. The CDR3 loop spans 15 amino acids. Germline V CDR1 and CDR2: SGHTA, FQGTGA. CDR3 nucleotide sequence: TGTGCCAGCAGCTTAAGCGGGACTACTTCAGAGACCCAGTACTTC. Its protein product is CASSLSGTTSETQYF.

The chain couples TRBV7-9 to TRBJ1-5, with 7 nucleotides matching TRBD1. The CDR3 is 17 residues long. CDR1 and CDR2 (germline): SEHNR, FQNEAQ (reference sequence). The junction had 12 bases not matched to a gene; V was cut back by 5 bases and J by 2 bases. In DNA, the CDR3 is TGTGCCAGCAGCCTCCAGACAGGGTCTATAGGCAATCAGCCCCAGCATTTT. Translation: CASSLQTGSIGNQPQHF.

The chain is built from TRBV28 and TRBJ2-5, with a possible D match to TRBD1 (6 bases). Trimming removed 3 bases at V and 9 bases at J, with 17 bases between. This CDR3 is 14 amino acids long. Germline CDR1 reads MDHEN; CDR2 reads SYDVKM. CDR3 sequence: CASSFHEEAGAQYF. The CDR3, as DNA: TGTGCCAGCAGTTTCCACGAGGAAGCAGGGGCCCAGTACTTC. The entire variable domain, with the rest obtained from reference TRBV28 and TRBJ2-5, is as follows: DVKVTQSSRYLVKRTGEKVFLECVQDMDHENMFWYRQDPGLGLRLIYFSYDVKMKEKGDIPEGYSVSREKKERFSLILESASTNQTSMYLCASSFHEEAGAQYFGPGTRLLVL.

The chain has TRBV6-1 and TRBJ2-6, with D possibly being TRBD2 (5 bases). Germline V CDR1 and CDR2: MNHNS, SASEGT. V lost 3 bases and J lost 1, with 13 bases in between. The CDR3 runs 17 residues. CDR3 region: CASSDTGIPSGANVLTF. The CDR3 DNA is TGTGCCAGCAGTGACACCGGGATCCCTTCTGGGGCCAACGTCCTGACTTTC.

CDR3 DNA: TGTGCCAGCAGCTTAGAAGGGAGGGAGCGACAGCCCCAGCATTTT. Residues: CASSLEGRERQPQHF. V is TRBV11-2 and J is TRBJ1-5; D not resolved. The CDR3 covers 15 residues. V dropped 0 bases and J dropped 7 bases, with 13 bases sitting between them. The germline V gene has CDR1 SGHAT and CDR2 FQNNGV.

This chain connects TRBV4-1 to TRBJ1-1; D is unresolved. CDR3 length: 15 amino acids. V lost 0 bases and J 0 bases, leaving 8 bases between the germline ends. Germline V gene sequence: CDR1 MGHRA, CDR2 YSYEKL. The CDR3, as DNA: TGCGCCAGCAGCCAAGATGTCAGGATGAACACTGAAGCTTTCTTT. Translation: CASSQDVRMNTEAFF.